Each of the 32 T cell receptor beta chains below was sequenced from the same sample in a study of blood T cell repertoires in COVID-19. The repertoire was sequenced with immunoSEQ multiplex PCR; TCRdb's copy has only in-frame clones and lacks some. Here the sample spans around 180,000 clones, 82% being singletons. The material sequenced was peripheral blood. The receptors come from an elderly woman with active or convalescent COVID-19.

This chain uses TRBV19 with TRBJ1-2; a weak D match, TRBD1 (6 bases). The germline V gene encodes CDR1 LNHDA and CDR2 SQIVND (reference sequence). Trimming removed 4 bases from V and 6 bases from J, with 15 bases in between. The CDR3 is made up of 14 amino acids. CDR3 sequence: CASSTRTALDGYTF. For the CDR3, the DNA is TGTGCCAGTAGTACCCGGACAGCTTTAGATGGCTACACCTTC.

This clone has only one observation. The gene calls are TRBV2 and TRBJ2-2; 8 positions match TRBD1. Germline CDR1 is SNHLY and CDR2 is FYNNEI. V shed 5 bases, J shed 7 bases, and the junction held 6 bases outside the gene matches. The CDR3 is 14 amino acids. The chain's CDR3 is CASSSDRDHGELFF. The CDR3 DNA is TGTGCCAGCAGTTCGGACAGGGATCACGGGGAGCTGTTTTTT. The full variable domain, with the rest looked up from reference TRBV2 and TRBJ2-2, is EPEVTQTPSHQVTQMGQEVILRCVPISNHLYFYWYRQILGQKVEFLVSFYNNEISEKSEIFDDQFSVERPDGSNFTLKIRSTKLEDSAMYFCASSSDRDHGELFFGEGSRLTVL.

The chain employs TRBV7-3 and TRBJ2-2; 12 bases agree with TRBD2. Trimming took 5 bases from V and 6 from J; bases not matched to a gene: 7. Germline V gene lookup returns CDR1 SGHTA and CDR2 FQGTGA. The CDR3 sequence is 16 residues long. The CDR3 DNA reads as TGTGCCAGCAGCCGTAGACTAGCGGGAGCTTCCGGGGAGCTGTTTTTT. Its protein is CASSRRLAGASGELFF.

Here the CDR3 DNA reads TGTGCCAGCAGCCCACAGGCGGGGACCTACAATGAGCAGTTCTTC. Its protein is CASSPQAGTYNEQFF. This chain joins TRBV6-5 and TRBJ2-1; a possible D gene is TRBD2 (6 bases). V gave up 6 bases and J gave up 2 bases, with 14 bases separating them. CDR1 and CDR2 (germline): MNHEY, SVGAGI. The CDR3 contains 15 residues.

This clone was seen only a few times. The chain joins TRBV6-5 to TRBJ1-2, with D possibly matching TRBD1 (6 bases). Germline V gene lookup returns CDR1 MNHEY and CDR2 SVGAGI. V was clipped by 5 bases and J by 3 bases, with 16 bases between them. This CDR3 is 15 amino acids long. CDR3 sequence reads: CASSRPGGPDYGYTF. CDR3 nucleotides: TGTGCCAGCAGTCGACCGGGGGGGCCGGACTATGGCTACACCTTC.

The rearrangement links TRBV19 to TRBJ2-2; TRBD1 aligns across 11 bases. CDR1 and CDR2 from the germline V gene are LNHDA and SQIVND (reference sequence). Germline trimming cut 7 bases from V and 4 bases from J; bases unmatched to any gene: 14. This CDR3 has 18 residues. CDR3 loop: CASTSRVVGTGGTGELFF. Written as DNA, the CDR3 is TGTGCCAGTACATCACGCGTGGTCGGGACAGGGGGCACCGGGGAGCTGTTTTTT.

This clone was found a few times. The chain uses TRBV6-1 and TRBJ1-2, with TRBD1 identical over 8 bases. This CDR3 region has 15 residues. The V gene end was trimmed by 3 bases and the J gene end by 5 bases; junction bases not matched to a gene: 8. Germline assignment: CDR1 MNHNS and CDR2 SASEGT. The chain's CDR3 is CASSDRPTGGYGYTF. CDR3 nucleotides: TGTGCCAGCAGTGACCGTCCCACAGGGGGTTATGGCTACACCTTC.

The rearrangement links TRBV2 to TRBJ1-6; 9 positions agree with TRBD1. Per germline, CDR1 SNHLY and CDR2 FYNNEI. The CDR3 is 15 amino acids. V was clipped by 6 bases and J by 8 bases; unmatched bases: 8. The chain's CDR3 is CASRDLGTGHSPLHF. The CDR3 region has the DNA TGTGCCAGCAGGGATCTGGGGACAGGGCATTCACCCCTCCACTTT.

CDR3 DNA: TGTGCCAGCAGCCAAAGCCTAGCGGGAGGGCCGTCCTACAATGAGCAGTTCTTC. Its translation: CASSQSLAGGPSYNEQFF. This sequence joins TRBV3-1 (or the pseudogene TRBV3-2) and TRBJ2-1; 12 nucleotides match TRBD2. V was clipped by 2 bases and J by 1 base; unmatched bases: 6. Germline CDR1 reads LGHDT; CDR2 reads YNNKEL (reference sequence). This CDR3 is 18 amino acids long.

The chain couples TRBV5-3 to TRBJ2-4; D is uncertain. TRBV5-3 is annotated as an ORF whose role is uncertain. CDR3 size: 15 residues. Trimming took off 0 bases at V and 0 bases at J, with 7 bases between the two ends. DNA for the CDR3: TGTGCCAGAAGCTTGGGAACAGCAGCCAAAAACATTCAGTACTTC. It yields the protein CARSLGTAAKNIQYF.

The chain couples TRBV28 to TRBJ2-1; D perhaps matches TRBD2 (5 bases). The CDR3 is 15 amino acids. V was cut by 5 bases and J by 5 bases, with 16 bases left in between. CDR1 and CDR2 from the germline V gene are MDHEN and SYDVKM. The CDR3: CASSPLGLANNEQFF. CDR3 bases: TGTGCCAGCAGTCCCTTAGGGCTAGCAAACAATGAGCAGTTCTTC.

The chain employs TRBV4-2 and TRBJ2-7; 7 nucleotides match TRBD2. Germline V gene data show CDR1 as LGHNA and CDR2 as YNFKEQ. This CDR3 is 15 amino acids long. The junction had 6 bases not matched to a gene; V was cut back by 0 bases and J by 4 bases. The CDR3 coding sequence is TGTGCCAGCAGCCAAGAAGGCGGGAGTTGGTACGAGCAGTACTTC. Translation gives CASSQEGGSWYEQYF.

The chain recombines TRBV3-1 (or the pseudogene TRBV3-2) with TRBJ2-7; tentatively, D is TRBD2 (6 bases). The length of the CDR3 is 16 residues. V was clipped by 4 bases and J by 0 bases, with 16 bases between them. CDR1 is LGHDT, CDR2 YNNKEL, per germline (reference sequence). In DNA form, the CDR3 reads TGTGCCAGCAGCCGAGCTCCGGGACTCCTCTCCTACGAGCAGTACTTC. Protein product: CASSRAPGLLSYEQYF.

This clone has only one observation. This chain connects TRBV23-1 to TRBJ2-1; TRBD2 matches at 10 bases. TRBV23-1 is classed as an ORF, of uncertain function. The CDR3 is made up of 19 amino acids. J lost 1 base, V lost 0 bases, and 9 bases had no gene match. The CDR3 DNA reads TGCGCCAGCAGTCAATCTCGGGATCATAGCGGGAGGTCCTACAATGAGCAGTTCTTC. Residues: CASSQSRDHSGRSYNEQFF.

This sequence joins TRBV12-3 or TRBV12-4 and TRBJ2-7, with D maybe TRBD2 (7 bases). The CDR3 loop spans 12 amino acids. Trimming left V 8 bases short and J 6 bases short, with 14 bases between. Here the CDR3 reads CASRVGGAEQYF. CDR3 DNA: TGTGCCAGCCGGGTGGGGGGGGCCGAGCAGTACTTC.

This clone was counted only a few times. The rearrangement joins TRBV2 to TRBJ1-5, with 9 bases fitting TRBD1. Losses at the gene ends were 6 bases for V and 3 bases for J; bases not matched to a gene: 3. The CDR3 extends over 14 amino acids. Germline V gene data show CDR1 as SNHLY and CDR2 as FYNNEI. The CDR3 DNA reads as TGTGCCAGCAGCGGGACAGGGTACAATCAGCCCCAGCATTTT. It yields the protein CASSGTGYNQPQHF.

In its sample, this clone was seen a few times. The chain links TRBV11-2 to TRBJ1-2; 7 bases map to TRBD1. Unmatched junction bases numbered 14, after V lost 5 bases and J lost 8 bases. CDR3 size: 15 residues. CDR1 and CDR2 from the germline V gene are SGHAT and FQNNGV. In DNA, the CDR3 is TGTGCCAGCAGCCCAGGGACAGCCAGAGCCGAAGGCTACACCTTC. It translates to CASSPGTARAEGYTF.

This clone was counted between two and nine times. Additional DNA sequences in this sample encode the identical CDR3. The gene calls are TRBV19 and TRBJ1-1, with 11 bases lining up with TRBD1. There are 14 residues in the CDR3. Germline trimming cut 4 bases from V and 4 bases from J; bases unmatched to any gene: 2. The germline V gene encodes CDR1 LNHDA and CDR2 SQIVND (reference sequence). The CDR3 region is CASSKGQGGTEAFF. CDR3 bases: TGTGCCAGTAGTAAGGGACAGGGGGGCACTGAAGCTTTCTTT.

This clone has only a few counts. In DNA, the CDR3 is TGTGCCAGCATCAGTGCAGGGATGGGATCTGCTGAAGCTTTCTTT. Translation: CASISAGMGSAEAFF. The V call is TRBV6-5, the J call TRBJ1-1; a weak D match, TRBD1 (5 bases). Trimming removed 7 bases from V and 6 bases from J, with 21 bases in between. This CDR3 has 15 residues. The germline V gene encodes CDR1 MNHEY and CDR2 SVGAGI.

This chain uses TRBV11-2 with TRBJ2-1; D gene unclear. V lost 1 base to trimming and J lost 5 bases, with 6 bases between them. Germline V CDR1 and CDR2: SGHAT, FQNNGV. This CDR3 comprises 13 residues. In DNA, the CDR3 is TGTGCCAGCAGCTTAGCGCTAGACAATGAGCAGTTCTTC. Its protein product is CASSLALDNEQFF.

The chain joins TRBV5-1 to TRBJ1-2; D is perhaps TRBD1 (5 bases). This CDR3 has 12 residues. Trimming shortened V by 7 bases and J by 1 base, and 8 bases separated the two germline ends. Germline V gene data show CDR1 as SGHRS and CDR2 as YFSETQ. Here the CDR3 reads CASARDNYGYTF. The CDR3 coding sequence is TGCGCCAGCGCCAGGGATAACTATGGCTACACCTTC.

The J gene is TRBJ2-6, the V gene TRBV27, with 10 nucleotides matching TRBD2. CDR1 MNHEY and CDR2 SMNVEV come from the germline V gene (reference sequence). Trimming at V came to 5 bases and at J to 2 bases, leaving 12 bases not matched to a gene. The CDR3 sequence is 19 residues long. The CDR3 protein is CASSPYFSSGRPGANVLTF. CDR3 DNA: TGTGCCAGCAGTCCCTACTTCTCTAGCGGGAGACCTGGGGCCAACGTCCTGACTTTC.

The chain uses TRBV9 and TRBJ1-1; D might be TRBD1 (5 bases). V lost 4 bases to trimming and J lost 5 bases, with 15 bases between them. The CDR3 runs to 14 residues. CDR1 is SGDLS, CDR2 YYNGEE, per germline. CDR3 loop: CASSSEQGGTEAFF. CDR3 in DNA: TGTGCCAGCAGCTCCGAGCAGGGAGGGACTGAAGCTTTCTTT.

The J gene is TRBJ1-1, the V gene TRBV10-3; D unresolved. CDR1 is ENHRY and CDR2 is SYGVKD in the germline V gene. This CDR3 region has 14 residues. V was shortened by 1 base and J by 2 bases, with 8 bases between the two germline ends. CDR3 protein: CAISELSVNTEAFF. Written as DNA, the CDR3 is TGTGCCATCAGTGAGTTGTCGGTCAACACTGAAGCTTTCTTT.

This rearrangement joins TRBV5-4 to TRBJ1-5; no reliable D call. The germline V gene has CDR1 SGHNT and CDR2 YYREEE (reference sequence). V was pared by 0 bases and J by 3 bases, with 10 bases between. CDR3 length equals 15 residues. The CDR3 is CASSLDGGFNQPQHF. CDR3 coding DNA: TGTGCCAGCAGCTTGGACGGCGGGTTCAATCAGCCCCAGCATTTT.

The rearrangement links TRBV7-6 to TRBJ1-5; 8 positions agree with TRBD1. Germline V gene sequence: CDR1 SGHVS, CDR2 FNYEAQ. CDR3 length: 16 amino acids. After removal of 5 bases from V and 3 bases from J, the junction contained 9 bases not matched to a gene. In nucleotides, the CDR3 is TGTGCCAGCAGCCAAGGACAGGGATTAAACAATCAGCCCCAGCATTTT. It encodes CASSQGQGLNNQPQHF.

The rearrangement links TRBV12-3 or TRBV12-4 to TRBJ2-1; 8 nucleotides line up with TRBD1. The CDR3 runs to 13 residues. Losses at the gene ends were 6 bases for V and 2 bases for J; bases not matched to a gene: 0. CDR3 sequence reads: CASRDRAYNEQFF. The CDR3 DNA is TGTGCCAGCAGGGACAGGGCCTACAATGAGCAGTTCTTC.

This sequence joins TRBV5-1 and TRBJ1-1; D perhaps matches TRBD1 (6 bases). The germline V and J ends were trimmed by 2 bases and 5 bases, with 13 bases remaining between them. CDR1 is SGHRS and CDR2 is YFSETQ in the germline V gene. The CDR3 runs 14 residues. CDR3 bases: TGCGCCAGCAGCTTAAGCTACAGGGTAACTGAAGCTTTCTTT. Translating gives CASSLSYRVTEAFF.

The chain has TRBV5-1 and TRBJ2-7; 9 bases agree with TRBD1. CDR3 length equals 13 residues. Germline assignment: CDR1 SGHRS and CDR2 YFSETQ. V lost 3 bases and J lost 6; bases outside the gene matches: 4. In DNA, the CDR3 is TGCGCCAGCAGCTGGGACAGGGAAGGCGAGCAGTACTTC. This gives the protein CASSWDREGEQYF. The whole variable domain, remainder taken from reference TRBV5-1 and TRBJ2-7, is KAGVTQTPRYLIKTRGQQVTLSCSPISGHRSVSWYQQTPGQGLQFLFEYFSETQRNKGNFPGRFSGRQFSNSRSEMNVSTLELGDSALYLCASSWDREGEQYFGPGTRLTVT.

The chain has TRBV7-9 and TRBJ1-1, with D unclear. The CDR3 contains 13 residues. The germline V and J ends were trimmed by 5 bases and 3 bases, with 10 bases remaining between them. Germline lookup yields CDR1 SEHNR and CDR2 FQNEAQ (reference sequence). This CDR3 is CASSDYSDTEAFF. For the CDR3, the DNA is TGTGCCAGCAGCGATTATTCAGACACTGAAGCTTTCTTT.

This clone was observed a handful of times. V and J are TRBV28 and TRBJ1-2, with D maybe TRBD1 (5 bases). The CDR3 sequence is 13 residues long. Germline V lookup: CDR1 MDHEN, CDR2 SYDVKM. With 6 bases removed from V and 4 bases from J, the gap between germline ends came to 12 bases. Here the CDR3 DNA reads TGTGCCAGCAGCCAAAGACAGACCTATGGCTACACCTTC. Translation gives CASSQRQTYGYTF.

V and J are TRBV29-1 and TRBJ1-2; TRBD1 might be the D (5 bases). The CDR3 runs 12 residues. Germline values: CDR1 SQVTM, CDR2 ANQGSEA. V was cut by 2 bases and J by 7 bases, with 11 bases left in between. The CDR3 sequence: CSVEPGGFGYTF. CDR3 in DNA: TGCAGCGTTGAACCCGGGGGATTTGGCTACACCTTC.